This is a list of T cell receptor beta chains from one sample in a study of cytomegalovirus exposure and HLA in healthy donors. The protocol was immunoSEQ multiplex PCR, while the TCRdb copy is restricted to in-frame clones and leaves out a portion. The sample consists of 150,000 to 200,000 clones, roughly 68% of them appearing once. The sample was PBMCs. The receptor set was obtained from a young man in good health and CMV-seropositive. The CDR3 runs from the conserved cysteine through the conserved F or W. D genes are given only for firm matches. Expanded clones are given a class, and other clones once, few, many or no size at all.

clone_size: few
v_call: TRBV7-6
d_call: .
j_call: TRBJ2-1
cdr3_nt: TGTGCCAGCAGCTTAGAGCAGGGGCTCAATGAGCAGTTCTTC
cdr3_aa: CASSLEQGLNEQFF

clone_size: .
v_call: TRBV11-2
d_call: TRBD2
j_call: TRBJ2-7
cdr3_nt: TGTGCCAGCAGCCCAAATCTCGGCGGGAGCCTCTACGAGCAGTACTTC
cdr3_aa: CASSPNLGGSLYEQYF

clone_size: .
v_call: TRBV10-3
d_call: TRBD2
j_call: TRBJ2-5
cdr3_nt: TGTGCCATATCGTTCAGCGGGACCTCCGGAGAGACCCAGTACTTC
cdr3_aa: CAISFSGTSGETQYF

clone_size: .
v_call: TRBV18
d_call: TRBD1
j_call: TRBJ1-1
cdr3_nt: TGTGCCAGCTCACTAGGACAGGGACAGGATGAAGCTTTCTTT
cdr3_aa: CASSLGQGQDEAFF

clone_size: .
v_call: TRBV27
d_call: TRBD2
j_call: TRBJ2-3
cdr3_nt: TGTGCCAGCAGTTTAGGGACTAGCGGGAGGACAGATACGCAGTATTTT
cdr3_aa: CASSLGTSGRTDTQYF

clone_size: .
v_call: TRBV5-1
d_call: TRBD1
j_call: TRBJ2-5
cdr3_nt: TGCGCCAGCAGCTCAACAGGGGGTACAGCGGTCGTACAAGAGACCCAGTACTTC
cdr3_aa: CASSSTGGTAVVQETQYF

clone_size: few
v_call: TRBV19
d_call: .
j_call: TRBJ1-1
cdr3_nt: TGTGCCAGTAGTATCGCAGTAATGAACACTGAAGCTTTCTTT
cdr3_aa: CASSIAVMNTEAFF

clone_size: .
v_call: TRBV18
d_call: TRBD1
j_call: TRBJ1-1
cdr3_nt: TGTGCCAGCTCACCACCCACAGGGGGCGCGTACACTGAAGCTTTCTTT
cdr3_aa: CASSPPTGGAYTEAFF

clone_size: .
v_call: TRBV19
d_call: TRBD1
j_call: TRBJ2-7
cdr3_nt: TGTGCCAGTAGTCCCCCCGGGACAGGTAGCACCTACGAGCAGTACTTC
cdr3_aa: CASSPPGTGSTYEQYF

clone_size: .
v_call: TRBV5-8
d_call: .
j_call: TRBJ2-2
cdr3_nt: TGTGCCAGCAGGCAACCTTACTACACCAGCGGGGAGCTGTTTTTT
cdr3_aa: CASRQPYYTSGELFF

clone_size: .
v_call: TRBV7-2
d_call: TRBD1
j_call: TRBJ1-2
cdr3_nt: TGTGCCAGCAGCCAGTCTCAGGGGGTTATCGCCTATGGCTACACCTTC
cdr3_aa: CASSQSQGVIAYGYTF

clone_size: .
v_call: TRBV11-3
d_call: TRBD2
j_call: TRBJ2-1
cdr3_nt: TGTGCCAGCAGCTATAGACTAGCGGGCCCACCTGATGAGCAGTTCTTC
cdr3_aa: CASSYRLAGPPDEQFF

clone_size: .
v_call: TRBV18
d_call: .
j_call: TRBJ1-1
cdr3_nt: TGTGCCAGCTCACCGGGCTTTCTCGGCAACACTGAAGCTTTCTTT
cdr3_aa: CASSPGFLGNTEAFF

clone_size: .
v_call: TRBV28
d_call: .
j_call: TRBJ2-1
cdr3_nt: TGTGCCAGCAGTTTAGGGGGGATTTACAATGAGCAGTTCTTC
cdr3_aa: CASSLGGIYNEQFF

clone_size: .
v_call: TRBV7-9
d_call: .
j_call: TRBJ1-2
cdr3_nt: TGTGCCTTGGGGGGGCGAGGCTACACCTTC
cdr3_aa: CALGGRGYTF

clone_size: .
v_call: TRBV30
d_call: .
j_call: TRBJ2-2
cdr3_nt: TGTGCCTGCTGGCTAGGGGTAGTCACCGGGGAGCTGTTTTTT
cdr3_aa: CACWLGVVTGELFF

clone_size: once
v_call: TRBV30
d_call: .
j_call: TRBJ2-3
cdr3_nt: TGTGCCTATGACGGACTTAGCACAGATACGCAGTATTTT
cdr3_aa: CAYDGLSTDTQYF

clone_size: .
v_call: TRBV4-1
d_call: .
j_call: TRBJ2-1
cdr3_nt: TGCGCCAGCAGCCAAGATGAGGTAAGGGGCCAAAACAATGAGCAGTTCTTC
cdr3_aa: CASSQDEVRGQNNEQFF

clone_size: .
v_call: TRBV30
d_call: .
j_call: TRBJ2-5
cdr3_nt: TGTGCCTGGAAGAGGTCCCCCCAAGAGACCCAGTACTTC
cdr3_aa: CAWKRSPQETQYF

clone_size: .
v_call: TRBV12-5
d_call: .
j_call: TRBJ1-1
cdr3_nt: TGTGCTAGTGGAATCAACAGGGTAAGGAAGGTGTACACTGAAGCTTTCTTT
cdr3_aa: CASGINRVRKVYTEAFF

clone_size: .
v_call: TRBV25-1
d_call: .
j_call: TRBJ1-4
cdr3_nt: TGTGCCAGCAGTGTAGCGGGCGCAACTAATGAAAAACTGTTTTTT
cdr3_aa: CASSVAGATNEKLFF

clone_size: .
v_call: TRBV27
d_call: .
j_call: TRBJ1-5
cdr3_nt: TGTGCCAGCAGTCCGACTCTGTGGGGGGTGGATCAGCCCCAGCATTTT
cdr3_aa: CASSPTLWGVDQPQHF

clone_size: .
v_call: TRBV7-8
d_call: TRBD1
j_call: TRBJ1-1
cdr3_nt: TGTGCCAGCAGCTTAGACAAGACAGGGCGAACGAACACTGAAGCTTTCTTT
cdr3_aa: CASSLDKTGRTNTEAFF

clone_size: few
v_call: TRBV9
d_call: .
j_call: TRBJ2-1
cdr3_nt: TGTGCCAGCAGCGTAGGACTTGAACAATTCTCCTACAATGAGCAGTTCTTC
cdr3_aa: CASSVGLEQFSYNEQFF

clone_size: few
v_call: TRBV28
d_call: TRBD2
j_call: TRBJ2-2
cdr3_nt: TGTGCCAGCAGCTCTAGCGGGAGACGTCGGACCGGGGAGCTGTTTTTT
cdr3_aa: CASSSSGRRRTGELFF

clone_size: once
v_call: TRBV5-1
d_call: TRBD2
j_call: TRBJ2-1
cdr3_nt: TGCGCCAGCAGCGATCCCGGGACTAGCGGGAGTTCCTACAATGAGCAGTTCTTC
cdr3_aa: CASSDPGTSGSSYNEQFF

clone_size: .
v_call: TRBV4-1
d_call: .
j_call: TRBJ2-3
cdr3_nt: TGCGCCAGCAGCCAAGATGGGAGGACAGATACGCAGTATTTT
cdr3_aa: CASSQDGRTDTQYF

clone_size: few
v_call: TRBV7-6
d_call: .
j_call: TRBJ2-2
cdr3_nt: TGTGCCAGCAGCTCTCTAGAGGACACCGGGGAGCTGTTTTTT
cdr3_aa: CASSSLEDTGELFF

clone_size: .
v_call: TRBV30
d_call: TRBD1
j_call: TRBJ1-2
cdr3_nt: TGTGCCTGGAGTGTCTACAACAGGGGATCCCCTAACTATGGCTACACCTTC
cdr3_aa: CAWSVYNRGSPNYGYTF

clone_size: few
v_call: TRBV2
d_call: .
j_call: TRBJ1-5
cdr3_nt: TGTGCCAGCAGTGACAGGGGTGCCAATCAGCCCCAGCATTTT
cdr3_aa: CASSDRGANQPQHF

clone_size: few
v_call: TRBV14
d_call: TRBD2
j_call: TRBJ2-7
cdr3_nt: TGTGCCAGCAGCCAAGTTTCGGGAGGTTCCTACGAGCAGTACTTC
cdr3_aa: CASSQVSGGSYEQYF

clone_size: .
v_call: TRBV18
d_call: .
j_call: TRBJ2-3
cdr3_nt: TGTGCCAGCTCCCCCCCCGCCAGGGCAGATACGCAGTATTTT
cdr3_aa: CASSPPARADTQYF

clone_size: .
v_call: TRBV2
d_call: .
j_call: TRBJ2-7
cdr3_nt: TGTGCCAGCCCCGGCTCCACGGGCGAGCAGTACTTC
cdr3_aa: CASPGSTGEQYF

clone_size: .
v_call: TRBV6-6
d_call: TRBD2
j_call: TRBJ2-7
cdr3_nt: TGTGCCAGCAGAAGGGCGAGCGGGAGAATCGAGCAGTACTTC
cdr3_aa: CASRRASGRIEQYF

clone_size: .
v_call: TRBV5-4
d_call: TRBD1
j_call: TRBJ2-7
cdr3_nt: TGTGCCAGCAGCCAGGACAGGGTCGGATACGAGCAGTACTTC
cdr3_aa: CASSQDRVGYEQYF

clone_size: .
v_call: TRBV30
d_call: .
j_call: TRBJ1-6
cdr3_nt: TGTGCCTGGCTCTCACAGGGTGCTAGGGGTTCACCCCTCCACTTT
cdr3_aa: CAWLSQGARGSPLHF

clone_size: few
v_call: TRBV6-4
d_call: .
j_call: TRBJ1-5
cdr3_nt: TGTGCCAGCAGACCAGGGGTTTGGGAGCCCCAGCATTTT
cdr3_aa: CASRPGVWEPQHF

clone_size: .
v_call: TRBV6-5
d_call: TRBD1
j_call: TRBJ2-7
cdr3_nt: TGTGCCAGCAGCCCGACAGGGCCCGCCTACGAGCAGTACTTC
cdr3_aa: CASSPTGPAYEQYF

clone_size: .
v_call: TRBV11-3
d_call: .
j_call: TRBJ1-1
cdr3_nt: TGTGCCAGCAGCTTAGGGGCGGGACTTAACACTGAAGCTTTCTTT
cdr3_aa: CASSLGAGLNTEAFF

clone_size: .
v_call: TRBV7-2
d_call: .
j_call: TRBJ2-4
cdr3_nt: TGTGCCAGCAGCCTCCGAGTGGGGAGCTGGGACATTCAGTACTTC
cdr3_aa: CASSLRVGSWDIQYF

clone_size: .
v_call: TRBV6-5
d_call: TRBD1
j_call: TRBJ1-5
cdr3_nt: TGTGCCAGCAGAGCCGGACAGGCCGGCAATCAGCCCCAGCATTTT
cdr3_aa: CASRAGQAGNQPQHF

clone_size: once
v_call: TRBV29-1
d_call: .
j_call: TRBJ2-3
cdr3_nt: TGCAGCGTTGGGAAGCGGTTAGGCACAGATACGCAGTATTTT
cdr3_aa: CSVGKRLGTDTQYF

clone_size: few
v_call: TRBV28
d_call: TRBD1
j_call: TRBJ2-1
cdr3_nt: TGTGCCAGCAACCCTATAACAGGGGGCAGGAATGAGCAGTTCTTC
cdr3_aa: CASNPITGGRNEQFF

clone_size: few
v_call: TRBV5-5
d_call: .
j_call: TRBJ2-7
cdr3_nt: TGTGCCAGCAGCTTCGGACAGCCTCCTGCCTACGAGCAGTACTTC
cdr3_aa: CASSFGQPPAYEQYF